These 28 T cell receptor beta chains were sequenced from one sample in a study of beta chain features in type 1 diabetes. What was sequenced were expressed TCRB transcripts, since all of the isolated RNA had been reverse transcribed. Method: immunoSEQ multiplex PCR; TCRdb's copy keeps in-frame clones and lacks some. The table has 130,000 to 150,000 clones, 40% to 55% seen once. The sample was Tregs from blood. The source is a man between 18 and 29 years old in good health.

CDR3 loop: CAWSGQGYGYTF. CDR3 sequence (DNA): TGTGCCTGGAGTGGACAGGGCTATGGCTACACCTTC. The chain is built from TRBV30 and TRBJ1-2; TRBD1 matches 7 bases. Germline V lookup: CDR1 GTSNPN, CDR2 SVGIG (reference sequence). With 1 base clipped from V and 4 bases from J, the junction kept 0 bases outside the gene matches. This CDR3 is built from 12 residues.

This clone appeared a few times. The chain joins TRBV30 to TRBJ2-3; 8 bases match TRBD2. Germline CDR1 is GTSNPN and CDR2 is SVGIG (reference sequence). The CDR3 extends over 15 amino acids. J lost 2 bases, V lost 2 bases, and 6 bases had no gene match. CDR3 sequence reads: CAWSLLAGPTDTQYF. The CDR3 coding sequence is TGTGCCTGGAGTCTTTTAGCGGGACCCACAGATACGCAGTATTTT.

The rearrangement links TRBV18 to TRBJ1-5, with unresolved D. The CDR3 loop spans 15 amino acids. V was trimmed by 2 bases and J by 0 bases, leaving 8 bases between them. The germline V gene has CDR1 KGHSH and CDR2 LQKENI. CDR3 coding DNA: TGTGCCAGCTCACCAGCGGGGAATAGCAATCAGCCCCAGCATTTT. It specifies CASSPAGNSNQPQHF.

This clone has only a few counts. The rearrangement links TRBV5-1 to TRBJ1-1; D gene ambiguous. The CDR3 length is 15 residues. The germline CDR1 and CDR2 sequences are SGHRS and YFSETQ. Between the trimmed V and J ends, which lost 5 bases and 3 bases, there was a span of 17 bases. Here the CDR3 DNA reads TGCGCCAGCAGTTCGAACCGGAGAATTGACACTGAAGCTTTCTTT. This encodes CASSSNRRIDTEAFF.

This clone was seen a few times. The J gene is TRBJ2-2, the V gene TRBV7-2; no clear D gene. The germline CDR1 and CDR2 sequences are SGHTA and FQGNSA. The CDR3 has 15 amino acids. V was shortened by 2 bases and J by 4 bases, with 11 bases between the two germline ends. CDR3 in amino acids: CASSLTGLGTGELFF. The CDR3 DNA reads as TGTGCCAGCAGCTTAACCGGTCTTGGCACCGGGGAGCTGTTTTTT.

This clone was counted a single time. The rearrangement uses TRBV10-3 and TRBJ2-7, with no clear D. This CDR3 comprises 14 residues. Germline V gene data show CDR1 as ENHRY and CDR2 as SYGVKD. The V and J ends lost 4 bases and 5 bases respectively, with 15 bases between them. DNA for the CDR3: TGTGCCATCAGTGCCTGGGCAGAATTGGACGAGCAGTACTTC. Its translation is CAISAWAELDEQYF.

CDR3 nucleotide sequence: TGTGCCTGGAGTGTTTTCGCGCCGGGAGGCCCTGTTAGCACAGATACGCAGTATTTT. Translation: CAWSVFAPGGPVSTDTQYF. This chain links TRBV30 with TRBJ2-3; 7 positions match TRBD2. V lost 0 bases and J lost 0; bases outside the gene matches: 15. The CDR3 consists of 19 residues. The germline V gene has CDR1 GTSNPN and CDR2 SVGIG (reference sequence). The complete variable domain, with remaining parts taken from reference TRBV30 and TRBJ2-3, reads SQTIHQWPATLVQPVGSPLSLECTVEGTSNPNLYWYRQAAGRGLQLLFYSVGIGQISSEVPQNLSASRPQDRQFILSSKKLLLSDSGFYLCAWSVFAPGGPVSTDTQYFGPGTRLTVL.

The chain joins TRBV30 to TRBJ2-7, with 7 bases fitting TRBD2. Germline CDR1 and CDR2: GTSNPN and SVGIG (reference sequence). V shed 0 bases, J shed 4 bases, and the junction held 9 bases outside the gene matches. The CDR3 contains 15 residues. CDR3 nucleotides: TGTGCCTGGAGTGTGAGGTGGGAGGGACTTTACGAGCAGTACTTC. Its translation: CAWSVRWEGLYEQYF.

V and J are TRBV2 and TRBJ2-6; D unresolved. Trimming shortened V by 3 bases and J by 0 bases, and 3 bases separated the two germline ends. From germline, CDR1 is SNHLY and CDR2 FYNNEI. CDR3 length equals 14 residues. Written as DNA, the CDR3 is TGTGCCAGCAGTGATATCTCTGGGGCCAACGTCCTGACTTTC. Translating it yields CASSDISGANVLTF.

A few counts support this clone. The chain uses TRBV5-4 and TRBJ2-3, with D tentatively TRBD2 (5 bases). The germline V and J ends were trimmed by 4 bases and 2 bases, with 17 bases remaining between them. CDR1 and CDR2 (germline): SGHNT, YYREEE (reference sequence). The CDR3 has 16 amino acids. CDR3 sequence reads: CASSTQPGVATDTQYF. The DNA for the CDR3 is TGTGCCAGCAGCACCCAGCCCGGGGTTGCCACAGATACGCAGTATTTT.

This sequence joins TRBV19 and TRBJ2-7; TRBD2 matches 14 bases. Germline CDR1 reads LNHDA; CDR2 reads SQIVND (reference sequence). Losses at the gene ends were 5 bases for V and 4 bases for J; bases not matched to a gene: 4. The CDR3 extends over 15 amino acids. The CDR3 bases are TGTGCCAGTAGTGCGGGACTAGCGGGAGCATACGAGCAGTACTTC. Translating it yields CASSAGLAGAYEQYF.

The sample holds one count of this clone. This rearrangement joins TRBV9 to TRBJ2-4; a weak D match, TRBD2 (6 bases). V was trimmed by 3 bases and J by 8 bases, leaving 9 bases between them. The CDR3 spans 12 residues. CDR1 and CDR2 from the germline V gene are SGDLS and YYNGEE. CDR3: CASSAGGDIQYF. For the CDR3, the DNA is TGTGCCAGCAGCGCCGGCGGGGACATTCAGTACTTC.

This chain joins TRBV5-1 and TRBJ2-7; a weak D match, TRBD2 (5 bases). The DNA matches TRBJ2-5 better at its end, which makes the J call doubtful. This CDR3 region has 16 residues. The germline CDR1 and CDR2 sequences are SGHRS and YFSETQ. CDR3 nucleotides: TGCGCCAGCAGCACGTCCTCCCCCCGGGGTGAGGAGACCCAGTACTTC. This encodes CASSTSSPRGEETQYF.

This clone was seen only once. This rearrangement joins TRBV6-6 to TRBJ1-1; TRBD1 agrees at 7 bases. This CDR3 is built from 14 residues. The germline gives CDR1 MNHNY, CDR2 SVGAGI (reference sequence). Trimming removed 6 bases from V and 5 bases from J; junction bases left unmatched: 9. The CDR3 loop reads CASSRQGPGTEAFF. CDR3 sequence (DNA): TGTGCCAGCAGCCGACAGGGACCGGGGACTGAAGCTTTCTTT.

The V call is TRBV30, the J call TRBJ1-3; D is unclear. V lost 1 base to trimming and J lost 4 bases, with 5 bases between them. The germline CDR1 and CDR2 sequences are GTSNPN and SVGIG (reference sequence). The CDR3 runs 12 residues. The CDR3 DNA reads TGTGCCTGGAGTGAACGGGGAAACACCATATATTTT. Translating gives CAWSERGNTIYF.

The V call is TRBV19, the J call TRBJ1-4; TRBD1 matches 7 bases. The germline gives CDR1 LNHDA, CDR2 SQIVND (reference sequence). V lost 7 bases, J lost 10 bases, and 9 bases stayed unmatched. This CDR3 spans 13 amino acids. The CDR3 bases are TGTGCCAGTATGGGACAGCTGCTAGGAAAACTGTTTTTT. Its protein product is CASMGQLLGKLFF.

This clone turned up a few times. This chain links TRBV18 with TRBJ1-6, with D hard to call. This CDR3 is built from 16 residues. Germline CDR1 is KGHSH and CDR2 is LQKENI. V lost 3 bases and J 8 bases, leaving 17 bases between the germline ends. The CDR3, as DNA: TGTGCCAGCTCACCCCGAGACGCGTCGAGGGATTCACCCCTCCACTTT. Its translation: CASSPRDASRDSPLHF.

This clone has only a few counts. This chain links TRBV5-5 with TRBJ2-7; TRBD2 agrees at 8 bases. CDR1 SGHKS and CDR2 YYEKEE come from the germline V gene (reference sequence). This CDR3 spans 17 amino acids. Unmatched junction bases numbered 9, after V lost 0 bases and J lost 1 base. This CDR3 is CASSLAPTGTRSYEQYF. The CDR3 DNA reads TGTGCCAGCAGCTTGGCCCCAACCGGGACTAGATCCTACGAGCAGTACTTC.

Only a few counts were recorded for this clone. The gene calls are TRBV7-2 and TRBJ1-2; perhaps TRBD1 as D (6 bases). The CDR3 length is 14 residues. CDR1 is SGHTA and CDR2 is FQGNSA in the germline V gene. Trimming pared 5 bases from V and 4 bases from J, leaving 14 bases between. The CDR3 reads CASSPTRGLYGYTF. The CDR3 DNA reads TGTGCCAGCAGCCCAACCAGGGGTCTCTATGGCTACACCTTC. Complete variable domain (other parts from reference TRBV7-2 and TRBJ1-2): GAGVSQSPSNKVTEKGKDVELRCDPISGHTALYWYRQSLGQGLEFLIYFQGNSAPDKSGLPSDRFSAERTGGSVSTLTIQRTQQEDSAVYLCASSPTRGLYGYTFGSGTRLTVV.

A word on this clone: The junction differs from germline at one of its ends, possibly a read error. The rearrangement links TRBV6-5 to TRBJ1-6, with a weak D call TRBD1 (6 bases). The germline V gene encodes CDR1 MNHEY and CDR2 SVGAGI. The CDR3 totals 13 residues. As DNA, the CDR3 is TGTGCCAGCAGCGTCAGGGGCCGGACACCCCCCCACTTT. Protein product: CASSVRGRTPPHF.

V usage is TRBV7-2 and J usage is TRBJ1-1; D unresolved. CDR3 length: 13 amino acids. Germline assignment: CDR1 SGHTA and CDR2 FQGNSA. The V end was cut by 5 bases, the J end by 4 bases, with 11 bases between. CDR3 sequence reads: CASSEVGLTEAFF. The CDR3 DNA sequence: TGTGCCAGCAGCGAGGTAGGCCTCACTGAAGCTTTCTTT. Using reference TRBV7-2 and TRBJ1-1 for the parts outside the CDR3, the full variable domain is GAGVSQSPSNKVTEKGKDVELRCDPISGHTALYWYRQSLGQGLEFLIYFQGNSAPDKSGLPSDRFSAERTGGSVSTLTIQRTQQEDSAVYLCASSEVGLTEAFFGQGTRLTVV.

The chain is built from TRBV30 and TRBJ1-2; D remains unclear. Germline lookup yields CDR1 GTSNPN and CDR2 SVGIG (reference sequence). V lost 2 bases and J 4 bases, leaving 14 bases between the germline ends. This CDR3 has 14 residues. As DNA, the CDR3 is TGTGCCTGGAGTACTCGCCGGACTCCCTATGGCTACACCTTC. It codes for CAWSTRRTPYGYTF.

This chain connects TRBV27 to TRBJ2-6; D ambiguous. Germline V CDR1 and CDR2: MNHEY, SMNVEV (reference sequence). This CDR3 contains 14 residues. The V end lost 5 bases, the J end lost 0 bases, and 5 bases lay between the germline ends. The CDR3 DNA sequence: TGTGCCAGCAGTCCCTACTCTGGGGCCAACGTCCTGACTTTC. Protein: CASSPYSGANVLTF.

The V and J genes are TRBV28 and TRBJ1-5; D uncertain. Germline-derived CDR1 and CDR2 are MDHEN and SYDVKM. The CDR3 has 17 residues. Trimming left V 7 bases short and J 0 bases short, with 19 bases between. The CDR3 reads CASNSRTQMSSNQPQHF. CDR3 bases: TGTGCCAGCAACTCGCGAACCCAAATGAGTAGCAATCAGCCCCAGCATTTT.

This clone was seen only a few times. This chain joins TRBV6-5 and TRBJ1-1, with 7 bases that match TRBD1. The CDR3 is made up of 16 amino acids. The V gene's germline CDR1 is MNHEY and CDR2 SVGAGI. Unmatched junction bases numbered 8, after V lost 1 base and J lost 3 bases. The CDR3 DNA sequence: TGTGCCAGCAGTTACTGGACAGGCTTCCCGTACACTGAAGCTTTCTTT. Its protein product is CASSYWTGFPYTEAFF.

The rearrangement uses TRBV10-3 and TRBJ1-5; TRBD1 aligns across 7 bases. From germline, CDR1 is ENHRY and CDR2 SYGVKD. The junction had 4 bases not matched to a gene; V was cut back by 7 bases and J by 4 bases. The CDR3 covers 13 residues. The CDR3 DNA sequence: TGTGCCATCACCGGGACAGTGAATCAGCCCCAGCATTTT. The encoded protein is CAITGTVNQPQHF.

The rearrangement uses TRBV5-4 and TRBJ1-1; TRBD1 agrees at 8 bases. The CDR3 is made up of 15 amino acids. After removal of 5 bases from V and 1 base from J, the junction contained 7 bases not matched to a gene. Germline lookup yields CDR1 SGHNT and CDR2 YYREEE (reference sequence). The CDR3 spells CASRPQGAGNTEAFF. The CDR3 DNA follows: TGTGCCAGCAGACCTCAGGGGGCCGGGAACACTGAAGCTTTCTTT.

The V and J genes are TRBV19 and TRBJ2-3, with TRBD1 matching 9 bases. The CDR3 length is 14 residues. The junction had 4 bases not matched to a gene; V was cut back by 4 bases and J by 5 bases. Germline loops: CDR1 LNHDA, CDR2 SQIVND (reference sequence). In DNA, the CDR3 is TGTGCCAGTAGTACCACAGGGGGCCGAGATACGCAGTATTTT. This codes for CASSTTGGRDTQYF.